This T cell receptor (beta chain) was obtained from a study of CDR3 diversity in severe acne. TCRdb re-derived calls from the PCR reads in MiXCR, one entry per CDR3 protein. The repertoire holds roughly 93,000 distinct CDR3 sequences, 45% to 50% seen once, with 9.5% to 13% in the top ten. The trim removed 5 bases at V and 6 bases at J, leaving 7 bases unmatched. Germline loops: CDR1 SNHLY, CDR2 FYNNEI. The length of the CDR3 is 15 residues. The rearrangement joins TRBV2 to TRBJ1-2, with 12 nucleotides matching TRBD1. Material for sequencing was blood. The receptor was derived from a male donor with severe acne vulgaris. Here the CDR3 DNA reads TGTGCCAGCAGTATTCCGGGACAGGGGGCGCATGGCTACACCTTC. It codes for CASSIPGQGAHGYTF.